These 15 T cell receptor beta chains were all obtained from the same sample, sequenced in a study of T cell changes during pregnancy in multiple sclerosis. The method was immunoSEQ multiplex PCR; TCRdb's version includes in-frame clones alone and lacks a portion of them. The data contain tens of thousands of clones, approximately 92% of them singletons. This material consisted of peripheral blood, taken in the third trimester of pregnancy. These receptors were collected from a female donor in good health, enrolled as a control in a pregnancy study.

The chain couples TRBV18 to TRBJ1-2; 8 positions match TRBD1. The CDR3 runs to 14 residues. With V trimmed by 6 bases and J by 10 bases, 13 bases remained unmatched. Germline lookup yields CDR1 KGHSH and CDR2 LQKENI. The CDR3 spells CASSVTGTGQDYTF. The CDR3 nucleotides read TGTGCCAGCTCGGTGACCGGGACAGGTCAAGACTACACCTTC. The full variable domain, completed using reference TRBV18 and TRBJ1-2, is NAGVMQNPRHLVRRRGQEARLRCSPMKGHSHVYWYRQLPEEGLKFMVYLQKENIIDESGMPKERFSAEFPKEGPSILRIQQVVRGDSAAYFCASSVTGTGQDYTFGSGTRLTVV.

This sequence joins TRBV11-2 and TRBJ1-2; tentative D call: TRBD1 (6 bases). Germline V gene data show CDR1 as SGHAT and CDR2 as FQNNGV. The CDR3 extends over 14 amino acids. The V gene lost 3 bases and the J gene lost 8 bases, with 16 bases spanning the gap. The CDR3: CASSFGRGLEGYTF. In nucleotides, the CDR3 is TGTGCCAGCAGCTTCGGCAGGGGTTTGGAGGGCTACACCTTC. The full variable domain, rest sourced from reference TRBV11-2 and TRBJ1-2, is EAGVAQSPRYKIIEKRQSVAFWCNPISGHATLYWYQQILGQGPKLLIQFQNNGVVDDSQLPKDRFSAERLKGVDSTLKIQPAKLEDSAVYLCASSFGRGLEGYTFGSGTRLTVV.

This clone has a single count. This chain connects TRBV28 to TRBJ1-2; the match to TRBD1 covers 8 bases. CDR1 is MDHEN and CDR2 is SYDVKM in the germline V gene. The CDR3 contains 15 residues. J gave up 1 base and V 6 bases, and 7 bases lay outside the gene matches. The CDR3 loop is CASRGADRDNYGYTF. CDR3 DNA sequence: TGTGCCAGCAGGGGCGCGGACAGGGATAACTATGGCTACACCTTC.

The chain combines TRBV6-5 with TRBJ1-1, with D perhaps TRBD1 (5 bases). The germline V and J ends were trimmed by 0 bases and 6 bases, with 14 bases remaining between them. CDR3 length equals 15 residues. Germline V gene data show CDR1 as MNHEY and CDR2 as SVGAGI. CDR3 sequence (DNA): TGTGCCAGCAGTTACTCTAGACAGTCTAACTCTGAAGCTTTCTTT. This translates into CASSYSRQSNSEAFF.

J is TRBJ2-1 and V is TRBV6-5, with 11 nucleotides matching TRBD1. V lost 1 base to trimming and J lost 9 bases; unmatched junction nucleotides: 5. This CDR3 region has 15 residues. In germline, CDR1 is MNHEY, CDR2 SVGAGI. CDR3 in DNA: TGTGCCAGCAGTTACTACGGACAGGGGGCAGGTGAGCAGTTCTTC. Residues: CASSYYGQGAGEQFF.

CDR3 bases: TGTGCCAGCAGTGAGGCAGGGGACTACGGTAATCAGCCCCAGCATTTT. Protein sequence: CASSEAGDYGNQPQHF. This chain links TRBV2 with TRBJ1-5; TRBD1 might be the D (6 bases). Per the germline V gene, CDR1 is SNHLY and CDR2 is FYNNEI. The CDR3 covers 16 residues. Trimming shortened V by 3 bases and J by 4 bases, and 16 bases separated the two germline ends.

The chain links TRBV5-1 to TRBJ2-5; 9 positions match TRBD2. This CDR3 comprises 15 residues. V lost 5 bases, J lost 1 base, and 6 bases stayed unmatched. Germline-derived CDR1 and CDR2 are SGHRS and YFSETQ. The CDR3 coding sequence is TGCGCCAGCAGACCTAGCGGGAATCCCCAAGAGACCCAGTACTTC. Protein product: CASRPSGNPQETQYF.

The chain is built from TRBV9 and TRBJ2-1, with 14 bases that match TRBD2. V lost 3 bases to trimming and J lost 7 bases; unmatched junction nucleotides: 21. This CDR3 spans 21 amino acids. Germline CDR1 and CDR2: SGDLS and YYNGEE. The DNA of the CDR3 is TGTGCCAGCAGCGCACATCCCGGGACTAGCGGGAGAATAGCCGAGCGAAATGAGCAGTTCTTC. Its protein product is CASSAHPGTSGRIAERNEQFF.

V and J are TRBV2 and TRBJ2-2; D perhaps matches TRBD1 (6 bases). Germline V gene data show CDR1 as SNHLY and CDR2 as FYNNEI. With 7 bases removed from V and 1 base from J, the gap between germline ends came to 13 bases. The CDR3 has 15 amino acids. The DNA of the CDR3 is TGTGCCAGCACCGCAACGACAGGGAACACCGGGGAGCTGTTTTTT. Protein product: CASTATTGNTGELFF.

The V gene is TRBV10-3, the J gene TRBJ2-7; TRBD2 agrees at 7 bases. With 2 bases clipped from V and 4 bases from J, the junction kept 5 bases outside the gene matches. Germline values: CDR1 ENHRY, CDR2 SYGVKD. This CDR3 contains 14 residues. The CDR3 reads CAISEGGGTYEQYF. The CDR3 bases are TGTGCCATCAGTGAGGGGGGGGGAACTTACGAGCAGTACTTC.

This sequence joins TRBV6-1 and TRBJ1-6, with 7 bases matching TRBD1. V gave up 2 bases and J gave up 6 bases; unmatched junction bases: 4. CDR1 is MNHNS and CDR2 is SASEGT in the germline V gene. The CDR3 consists of 15 residues. The CDR3 loop reads CASSESGTANSPLHF. The CDR3 DNA sequence: TGTGCCAGCAGTGAATCCGGGACAGCTAATTCACCCCTCCACTTT.

The chain joins TRBV25-1 to TRBJ1-2, with no clear D. CDR1 is MGHDK and CDR2 is SYGVNS in the germline V gene. Trimming removed 0 bases at V and 4 bases at J, with 12 bases between. The CDR3 runs to 15 residues. The CDR3 bases are TGTGCCAGCAGTGAATATCTCAAAGAGGGCTATGGCTACACCTTC. Residues: CASSEYLKEGYGYTF.

Here the CDR3 DNA reads TGCGCCAGCAGCCAAGATCCCCTACGAAGCCCGAGGGGCTACACCTTC. Translation gives CASSQDPLRSPRGYTF. The chain employs TRBV4-1 and TRBJ1-2; the D is unclear. The germline gives CDR1 MGHRA, CDR2 YSYEKL. V was pared by 0 bases and J by 8 bases, with 19 bases between. There are 16 residues in the CDR3.

This chain joins TRBV7-9 and TRBJ2-7, with D unresolved. The V gene lost 4 bases and the J gene lost 5 bases, with 24 bases spanning the gap. Per germline, CDR1 SEHNR and CDR2 FQNEAQ (reference sequence). The CDR3 runs to 17 residues. The DNA for the CDR3 is TGTGCCAGCAGCTCTTCTACACGAGGCCGAAGCAGCGACGAGCAGTACTTC. This gives the protein CASSSSTRGRSSDEQYF. The full variable domain, with the rest looked up from reference TRBV7-9 and TRBJ2-7, is DTGVSQNPRHKITKRGQNVTFRCDPISEHNRLYWYRQTLGQGPEFLTYFQNEAQLEKSRLLSDRFSAERPKGSFSTLEIQRTEQGDSAMYLCASSSSTRGRSSDEQYFGPGTRLTVT.

V usage is TRBV6-5 and J usage is TRBJ1-3, with 7 bases matching TRBD1. The junction had 9 bases not matched to a gene; V was cut back by 0 bases and J by 7 bases. This CDR3 is built from 16 residues. Looked up from germline, CDR1 is MNHEY and CDR2 is SVGAGI. The CDR3 region has the DNA TGTGCCAGCAGTTACTCTGCAGGGACAGTCAAGAACACCATATATTTT. This gives the protein CASSYSAGTVKNTIYF.